Listed here is a single TCR beta chain. The sample comes from a study of blood T cell repertoires in COVID-19. Overall study: The United States, Italy and Spain were the sources of the acute and convalescent COVID-19 samples. Sources were T cells, B-cell-depleted T cells, or PBMCs; the material itself was cDNA or gDNA.

Trimming cost V 5 bases and J 8 bases, with 24 bases left between them. Per germline, CDR1 GTSNPN and CDR2 SVGIG (reference sequence). This CDR3 region has 15 residues. The data were produced by immunoSEQ multiplex PCR, yet TCRdb's version contains in-frame clones alone and is incomplete. The sample has approximately 70,000 clones, over 65% seen once; the top ten hold roughly 0.83%. The J gene is TRBJ1-2, the V gene TRBV30; no clear D. Sequencing input: peripheral blood. This clonotype was obtained from a woman in her 70s with acute or convalescent COVID-19. This CDR3 is CAWDQVAHILSGYTF. For the CDR3, the DNA is TGTGCCTGGGATCAGGTGGCACATATACTTTCAGGCTACACCTTC.